These 30 T cell receptor beta chains share one sample of origin, sequenced in a study of OX40 agonist ivuxolimab in advanced cancers. Only in-frame clones appear in the TCRdb table, and some are missing; sequencing was by immunoSEQ multiplex PCR. The table records 65,000 to 90,000 clones, about nine tenths of them present only once. Sequences were derived from CD4+ or CD8+ T cells sorted from blood, sampled in a trial of the OX40 agonist ivuxolimab. These receptors were obtained from an adult with an advanced solid tumor such as melanoma, head and neck, liver or kidney cancer.

V gene TRBV2 combines with J gene TRBJ1-6; 10 bases agree with TRBD1. Unmatched junction bases numbered 9, after V lost 6 bases and J lost 10 bases. Germline values: CDR1 SNHLY, CDR2 FYNNEI. The CDR3 spans 15 residues. CDR3 residues: CASRAEGQGGSPLHF. For the CDR3, the DNA is TGTGCCAGCAGGGCGGAAGGACAGGGGGGGTCACCCCTCCACTTT.

V usage is TRBV29-1 and J usage is TRBJ2-3, with a possible D match to TRBD2 (5 bases). The CDR3 extends over 16 amino acids. Germline CDR1 is SQVTM and CDR2 is ANQGSEA. V lost 4 bases to trimming and J lost 2 bases, with 19 bases between them. CDR3 sequence reads: CSVGVRVRDNTDTQYF. CDR3 nucleotides: TGCAGCGTTGGTGTGCGGGTGAGGGATAACACAGATACGCAGTATTTT.

The chain carries TRBV6-4 and TRBJ1-1, with TRBD1 as a possible D gene (5 bases). Trimming took off 4 bases at V and 9 bases at J, with 12 bases between the two ends. The CDR3 extends over 12 amino acids. CDR1 MRHNA and CDR2 SNTAGT come from the germline V gene. The CDR3 loop is CASSGDDRKAFF. The CDR3 coding sequence is TGTGCCAGCAGTGGCGATGACAGAAAAGCTTTCTTT.

CDR3 sequence reads: CASSNMAYSGNTIYF. The CDR3 DNA reads TGTGCCAGCAGTAACATGGCTTACTCTGGAAACACCATATATTTT. This chain joins TRBV7-9 and TRBJ1-3; no clear D gene. This CDR3 contains 15 residues. CDR1 and CDR2 (germline): SEHNR, FQNEAQ (reference sequence). With 6 bases removed from V and 0 bases from J, the gap between germline ends came to 12 bases.

In this sample, this clone turned up a few times. The V call is TRBV28, the J call TRBJ1-4; D gene unclear. The CDR3 runs 15 residues. Germline CDR1 and CDR2: MDHEN and SYDVKM. The V end was cut by 8 bases, the J end by 0 bases, with 13 bases between. The CDR3 sequence is CASALTRPTNEKLFF. CDR3 DNA sequence: TGTGCCAGCGCCTTGACCCGTCCAACTAATGAAAAACTGTTTTTT. Combining the CDR3 with reference TRBV28 and TRBJ1-4 gives the whole variable domain DVKVTQSSRYLVKRTGEKVFLECVQDMDHENMFWYRQDPGLGLRLIYFSYDVKMKEKGDIPEGYSVSREKKERFSLILESASTNQTSMYLCASALTRPTNEKLFFGSGTQLSVL.

The chain has TRBV5-8 and TRBJ1-5; no reliable D call. CDR3 length: 15 amino acids. Trimming cost V 0 bases and J 8 bases, with 15 bases left between them. Germline V gene sequence: CDR1 SGHTS, CDR2 YDEGEE. The CDR3 is CASSLVGGRGKPQHF. The CDR3 nucleotides are TGTGCCAGCAGCTTGGTAGGCGGGAGAGGCAAGCCCCAGCATTTT.

The chain combines TRBV7-9 with TRBJ1-6; no definite D call. CDR3 size: 16 residues. Germline lookup yields CDR1 SEHNR and CDR2 FQNEAQ (reference sequence). V lost 5 bases to trimming and J lost 0 bases, with 11 bases between them. The CDR3: CASSERPRSYNSPLHF. The CDR3 nucleotides read TGTGCCAGCAGCGAACGACCGCGCTCCTATAATTCACCCCTCCACTTT.

The rearrangement links TRBV10-3 to TRBJ2-3; the D gene is possibly TRBD2 (5 bases). CDR3 size: 17 residues. Germline-derived CDR1 and CDR2 are ENHRY and SYGVKD. V was clipped by 6 bases and J by 0 bases, with 19 bases between them. CDR3 DNA sequence: TGTGCCATCAGCGGGGAATCTGGAACCTCTAGCACAGATACGCAGTATTTT. This codes for CAISGESGTSSTDTQYF.

CDR3 nucleotide sequence: TGTGCCAGCAGGCCCTACATAAGTAATTCACCCCTCCACTTT. This encodes CASRPYISNSPLHF. The chain combines TRBV28 with TRBJ1-6; D gene ambiguous. This CDR3 region has 14 residues. Trimming removed 6 bases from V and 6 bases from J, with 12 bases in between. Per germline, CDR1 MDHEN and CDR2 SYDVKM.

The chain is built from TRBV20-1 and TRBJ2-5; no firm D call. V lost 3 bases, J lost 5 bases, and 4 bases lay in between. The CDR3 consists of 10 residues. Germline-derived CDR1 and CDR2 are DFQATT and SNEGSKA (reference sequence). Here the CDR3 reads CSASYETQYF. The CDR3 coding sequence is TGCAGTGCTAGTTACGAGACCCAGTACTTC.

The chain is built from TRBV6-5 and TRBJ1-1; 7 bases agree with TRBD1. With V trimmed by 10 bases and J by 2 bases, 10 bases remained unmatched. The CDR3 has 14 residues. Germline values: CDR1 MNHEY, CDR2 SVGAGI. This CDR3 reads CATHEGARNTEAFF. CDR3 nucleotides: TGTGCCACCCATGAGGGGGCGAGAAACACTGAAGCTTTCTTT.

This clone was observed a single time. Written as DNA, the CDR3 is TGTGCCAGCTCACCCGGACCCTCCTACGAGCAGTACTTC. The encoded protein is CASSPGPSYEQYF. This sequence joins TRBV18 and TRBJ2-7; D is unresolved. CDR3 size: 13 residues. Germline V CDR1 and CDR2: KGHSH, LQKENI. V was trimmed by 3 bases and J by 0 bases, leaving 6 bases between them.

This rearrangement joins TRBV19 to TRBJ1-3; no clear D. Per germline, CDR1 LNHDA and CDR2 SQIVND (reference sequence). The length of the CDR3 is 15 residues. V lost 3 bases and J 0 bases, leaving 9 bases between the germline ends. CDR3 sequence (DNA): TGTGCCAGTAGTATGGGTCCCTTCTCTGGAAACACCATATATTTT. This translates into CASSMGPFSGNTIYF.

Details on this clone: The germline gene is not matched at one end of the junction; a read error may be the cause. V gene TRBV7-7 combines with J gene TRBJ2-7; D is possibly TRBD1 (6 bases). CDR1 and CDR2 (germline): SSHAT, FNYEAQ (reference sequence). CDR3 length equals 15 residues. DNA for the CDR3: TGTGCTAGCAGCCTACGGGATACAGGGCCCTACGAGCAGTACTTC. Protein product: CASSLRDTGPYEQYF.

This clone was observed a single time. This chain joins TRBV18 and TRBJ2-2; 14 nucleotides align to TRBD2. V lost 8 bases and J lost 4; bases outside the gene matches: 6. This CDR3 region has 16 residues. Germline CDR1 and CDR2: KGHSH and LQKENI. CDR3 amino acids: CASLGLAGGTTGELFF. The CDR3 bases are TGTGCCAGCCTCGGACTAGCGGGGGGAACCACCGGGGAGCTGTTTTTT.

The gene calls are TRBV5-1 and TRBJ1-1; D gene unclear. CDR3 length: 14 residues. V was shortened by 1 base and J by 1 base, with 8 bases between the two germline ends. The germline CDR1 and CDR2 sequences are SGHRS and YFSETQ. The CDR3 coding sequence is TGCGCCAGCAGCTTGACAATGAGGAACACTGAAGCTTTCTTT. It is translated as CASSLTMRNTEAFF.

This clone was found a few times. CDR3 region: CASSIPPGHDDPYNEQFF. The CDR3 nucleotides are TGTGCCAGCAGCATCCCACCCGGGCACGACGACCCCTACAATGAGCAGTTCTTC. This chain uses TRBV21-1 with TRBJ2-1. TRBV21-1 is shown as a pseudogene. The CDR3 loop spans 18 amino acids.

This chain joins TRBV7-9 and TRBJ2-1; 9 bases agree with TRBD1. There are 12 residues in the CDR3. V dropped 5 bases and J dropped 8; count of bases not matched to a gene: 1. Germline assignment: CDR1 SEHNR and CDR2 FQNEAQ (reference sequence). The CDR3 nucleotides read TGTGCCAGCAGCAGACAGGGGGATGAGCAGTTCTTC. Its translation is CASSRQGDEQFF. Combining the CDR3 with reference TRBV7-9 and TRBJ2-1 gives the whole variable domain DTGVSQNPRHKITKRGQNVTFRCDPISEHNRLYWYRQTLGQGPEFLTYFQNEAQLEKSRLLSDRFSAERPKGSFSTLEIQRTEQGDSAMYLCASSRQGDEQFFGPGTRLTVL.

This chain uses TRBV10-3 with TRBJ2-7, with D hard to call. Trimming took 2 bases from V and 4 from J, leaving 3 bases between them. The V gene's germline CDR1 is ENHRY and CDR2 SYGVKD. CDR3 length equals 11 residues. The CDR3 reads CAISEGYEQYF. CDR3 nucleotides: TGTGCCATCAGTGAGGGGTACGAGCAGTACTTC.

This chain joins TRBV5-8 and TRBJ1-4, with 8 bases matching TRBD1. The germline V gene has CDR1 SGHTS and CDR2 YDEGEE. The CDR3 has 14 amino acids. J was trimmed by 8 bases and V by 2 bases; bases with no gene match: 5. The CDR3 here is CASSLWGQEEKLFF. CDR3 bases: TGTGCCAGCAGCTTATGGGGACAGGAGGAAAAACTGTTTTTT.

CDR3 bases: TGTGCCAGCAGCTTGGACAGGGGTGGGCCCCAGCATTTT. It encodes CASSLDRGGPQHF. The rearrangement links TRBV5-8 to TRBJ1-5; the match to TRBD1 covers 7 bases. The ends lost 0 bases at V and 9 bases at J; junction bases unmatched: 3. In germline, CDR1 is SGHTS, CDR2 YDEGEE. This CDR3 contains 13 residues.

This chain joins TRBV19 and TRBJ1-1; TRBD1 might be the D (5 bases). This CDR3 has 16 amino acids. The V end lost 5 bases, the J end lost 8 bases, and 24 bases lay between the germline ends. Germline-derived CDR1 and CDR2 are LNHDA and SQIVND (reference sequence). CDR3 nucleotide sequence: TGTGCCAGTAGTGCACAGTGGGGGGTGGTTTTGGGCGAAGCTTTCTTT. The encoded protein is CASSAQWGVVLGEAFF.

The rearrangement uses TRBV28 and TRBJ2-7; 9 positions agree with TRBD2. CDR1 and CDR2 from the germline V gene are MDHEN and SYDVKM. This CDR3 is 19 amino acids long. Trimming cost V 7 bases and J 6 bases; bases outside gene matches: 25. CDR3 in amino acids: CASNPLRSSAGGYGLEQYF. In DNA, the CDR3 is TGTGCCAGCAACCCCCTTAGGAGTTCAGCGGGGGGTTATGGGCTCGAGCAGTACTTC.

The chain joins TRBV5-1 to TRBJ1-5; TRBD1 matches 7 bases. CDR3 length: 16 amino acids. V trimming: 4 bases; J trimming: 8 bases; junction bases outside the gene matches: 15. CDR1 SGHRS and CDR2 YFSETQ come from the germline V gene. CDR3 sequence reads: CASSTGNRGDGEPQHF. In nucleotides, the CDR3 is TGCGCCAGCAGCACGGGTAACAGGGGCGATGGGGAGCCCCAGCATTTT.

The V call is TRBV13, the J call TRBJ2-7; TRBD1 matches at 10 bases. Germline V lookup: CDR1 PRHDT, CDR2 FYEKMQ (reference sequence). Trimming cost V 6 bases and J 0 bases; bases outside gene matches: 8. The CDR3 spans 16 residues. The CDR3 nucleotides are TGTGCCAGCAGACTCACCGGGACAGGGGACTCCTACGAGCAGTACTTC. Translated: CASRLTGTGDSYEQYF. Filled out from reference TRBV13 and TRBJ2-7, the complete variable domain reads AAGVIQSPRHLIKEKRETATLKCYPIPRHDTVYWYQQGPGQDPQFLISFYEKMQSDKGSIPDRFSAQQFSDYHSELNMSSLELGDSALYFCASRLTGTGDSYEQYFGPGTRLTVT.

CDR3 sequence: CASSPDRTSSYNSPLHF. CDR3 bases: TGCGCCAGCAGTCCGGACAGGACGAGCTCCTATAATTCACCCCTCCACTTT. This chain links TRBV5-1 with TRBJ1-6; 7 bases match TRBD1. CDR1 is SGHRS, CDR2 YFSETQ, per germline. CDR3 length: 17 amino acids. Unmatched junction bases numbered 8, after V lost 5 bases and J lost 0 bases.

The chain carries TRBV9 and TRBJ2-7; D is ambiguous. In germline, CDR1 is SGDLS, CDR2 YYNGEE. V lost 2 bases and J 2 bases, leaving 8 bases between the germline ends. The CDR3 length is 13 residues. The chain's CDR3 is CASSVDGAYEQYF. The CDR3 nucleotides are TGTGCCAGCAGCGTTGACGGAGCCTACGAGCAGTACTTC.

This clone was counted once. V and J are TRBV5-4 and TRBJ1-2; TRBD1 agrees at 9 bases. J lost 7 bases, V lost 5 bases, and 9 bases had no gene match. The CDR3 has 14 residues. The germline gives CDR1 SGHNT, CDR2 YYREEE (reference sequence). The CDR3, as DNA: TGTGCCAGCAGGTCACAGGGGGCGCCGAGTGGCTACACCTTC. Translating it yields CASRSQGAPSGYTF.

The chain has TRBV2 and TRBJ1-1; 8 nucleotides match TRBD1. The CDR3 has 14 residues. J lost 5 bases, V lost 3 bases, and 5 bases had no gene match. From germline, CDR1 is SNHLY and CDR2 FYNNEI. The CDR3: CASSDQGARTEAFF. CDR3 sequence (DNA): TGTGCCAGCAGTGACCAGGGGGCGCGAACTGAAGCTTTCTTT.

The J gene is TRBJ2-4, the V gene TRBV9, with D possibly TRBD2 on 7 matching bases. This CDR3 is built from 19 residues. CDR1 is SGDLS, CDR2 YYNGEE, per germline. The germline V and J ends were trimmed by 0 bases and 1 base, with 20 bases remaining between them. The CDR3, as DNA: TGTGCCAGCAGCGTAGCGGTCGGGGGGCCAGGTCTCGCCAAAAACATTCAGTACTTC. Translating gives CASSVAVGGPGLAKNIQYF.